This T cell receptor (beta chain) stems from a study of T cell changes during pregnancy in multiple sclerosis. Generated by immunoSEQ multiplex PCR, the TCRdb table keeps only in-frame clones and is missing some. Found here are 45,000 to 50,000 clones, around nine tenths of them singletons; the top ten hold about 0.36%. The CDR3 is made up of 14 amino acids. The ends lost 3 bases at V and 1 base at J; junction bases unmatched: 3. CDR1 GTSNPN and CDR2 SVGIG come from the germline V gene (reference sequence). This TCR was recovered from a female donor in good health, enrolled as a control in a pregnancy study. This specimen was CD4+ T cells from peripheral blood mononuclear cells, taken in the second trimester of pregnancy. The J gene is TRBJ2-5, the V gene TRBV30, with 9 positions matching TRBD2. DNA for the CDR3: TGTGCCTGGAGGGCTAGCGGGGCCCAAGAGACCCAGTACTTC. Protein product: CAWRASGAQETQYF.